The 28 T cell receptor beta chains below come from one sample, sequenced in a study of early T cells in non-severe SARS-CoV-2 infection. Each CDR3 protein gets one entry after TCRdb re-called the 5' RACE reads with MiXCR. The sample yields some 120,000 distinct CDR3 sequences, 15% seen once. The sample taken for sequencing was whole blood. The receptors were sampled from an adult who was a healthcare worker with PCR-confirmed SARS-CoV-2 infection or an uninfected control (not recorded which).

The gene calls are TRBV5-1 and TRBJ2-6; D is uncertain. CDR3 length: 18 amino acids. Between the trimmed V and J ends, which lost 1 base and 2 bases, there was a span of 16 bases. Germline V gives CDR1 SGHRS, CDR2 YFSETQ. CDR3 residues: CASSLRKEPLAGANVLTF. CDR3 coding DNA: TGCGCCAGCAGCTTGAGGAAGGAGCCCTTAGCTGGGGCCAACGTCCTGACTTTC. Full variable domain (missing parts from reference TRBV5-1 and TRBJ2-6): KAGVTQTPRYLIKTRGQQVTLSCSPISGHRSVSWYQQTPGQGLQFLFEYFSETQRNKGNFPGRFSGRQFSNSRSEMNVSTLELGDSALYLCASSLRKEPLAGANVLTFGAGSRLTVL.

In its sample, this clonotype was seen a few times. The chain uses TRBV6-5 and TRBJ1-2; no reliable D call. Germline assignment: CDR1 MNHEY and CDR2 SVGAGI. CDR3 length equals 13 residues. The ends were cut back, 1 base at V and 4 bases at J, with 7 bases in the middle. The CDR3 loop is CASSYYEGYGYTF. CDR3 bases: TGTGCCAGCAGTTACTATGAGGGCTATGGCTACACCTTC.

There are many counts of this clonotype. The chain carries TRBV7-8 and TRBJ2-1; TRBD2 might be the D (6 bases). Looked up from germline, CDR1 is SGHVS and CDR2 is FQNEAQ. V gave up 7 bases and J gave up 0 bases, with 10 bases separating them. The CDR3 loop spans 14 amino acids. CDR3 coding DNA: TGTGCCAGCAAAGCGGGTAGCTCCTACAATGAGCAGTTCTTC. Protein: CASKAGSSYNEQFF.

The gene calls are TRBV19 and TRBJ2-1; 9 bases are a match to TRBD2. Germline trimming cut 4 bases from V and 2 bases from J; bases unmatched to any gene: 6. Germline loops: CDR1 LNHDA, CDR2 SQIVND (reference sequence). The CDR3 sequence is 16 residues long. The CDR3 DNA follows: TGTGCCAGTAGTAATCAAAGCGGGGGGCCCTACAATGAGCAGTTCTTC. Protein: CASSNQSGGPYNEQFF.

The V gene is TRBV6-1, the J gene TRBJ1-4; D is perhaps TRBD1 (6 bases). The CDR3 runs 12 residues. The germline gives CDR1 MNHNS, CDR2 SASEGT. Trimming removed 10 bases from V and 10 bases from J, with 16 bases in between. The DNA for the CDR3 is TGTGCCACCTCGGGGGGGGGCGGAAAACTGTTTTTT. It specifies CATSGGGGKLFF.

This clonotype was detected a few times. The chain recombines TRBV19 with TRBJ2-1; unclear D gene. Between the trimmed V and J ends, which lost 1 base and 8 bases, there was a span of 6 bases. Per germline, CDR1 LNHDA and CDR2 SQIVND (reference sequence). This CDR3 spans 12 amino acids. The DNA for the CDR3 is TGTGCCAGTAGTATAGGTTCCCATGAGCAGTTCTTC. Amino acid sequence: CASSIGSHEQFF.

This clonotype turned up a few times. The chain joins TRBV20-1 to TRBJ1-1; D ambiguous. This CDR3 is built from 12 residues. Germline V gene lookup returns CDR1 DFQATT and CDR2 SNEGSKA (reference sequence). Trimming took 3 bases from V and 4 from J, leaving 9 bases between them. In DNA, the CDR3 is TGCAGTGCTAGTCAGGCTGGCACTGAAGCTTTCTTT. It specifies CSASQAGTEAFF.

The chain carries TRBV3-1 and TRBJ1-6; D is undetermined. Deletions cut 7 bases from V and 8 bases from J, with 18 bases between. This CDR3 contains 15 residues. Germline V gives CDR1 LGHDT, CDR2 YNNKEL (reference sequence). The CDR3 loop is CASTSSWVEYSPLHF. Written as DNA, the CDR3 is TGTGCCAGCACTTCGAGTTGGGTTGAGTATTCACCCCTCCACTTT.

The V gene is TRBV4-1, the J gene TRBJ1-2; no reliable D call. The CDR3 spans 15 residues. CDR1 and CDR2 (germline): MGHRA, YSYEKL. V lost 2 bases to trimming and J lost 8 bases, with 18 bases between them. The CDR3 is CASSQIGRPREGYTF. CDR3 nucleotide sequence: TGCGCCAGCAGCCAAATTGGACGGCCCAGAGAAGGCTACACCTTC.

The chain is built from TRBV20-1 and TRBJ2-1, with D tentatively TRBD2 (5 bases). The V gene lost 5 bases and the J gene lost 2 bases, with 10 bases spanning the gap. CDR3 length equals 13 residues. Per germline, CDR1 DFQATT and CDR2 SNEGSKA (reference sequence). The CDR3 loop is CSAGSGAYNEQFF. Here the CDR3 DNA reads TGCAGTGCTGGATCCGGGGCCTACAATGAGCAGTTCTTC.

This clonotype was counted a few times. The chain carries TRBV7-7 and TRBJ1-1; D gene ambiguous. Between the trimmed V and J ends, which lost 5 bases and 0 bases, there was a span of 16 bases. There are 16 residues in the CDR3. The germline gives CDR1 SSHAT, CDR2 FNYEAQ (reference sequence). In DNA, the CDR3 is TGTGCCAGCAGCCCCTATCCGGGTATGGTGAACACTGAAGCTTTCTTT. This sequence encodes CASSPYPGMVNTEAFF. The full variable domain, completed using reference TRBV7-7 and TRBJ1-1, is GAGVSQSPRYKVTKRGQDVTLRCDPISSHATLYWYQQALGQGPEFLTYFNYEAQPDKSGLPSDRFSAERPEGSISTLTIQRTEQRDSAMYRCASSPYPGMVNTEAFFGQGTRLTVV.

This sequence joins TRBV9 and TRBJ1-4, with TRBD1 as a possible D gene (5 bases). Trimming removed 4 bases at V and 6 bases at J, with 13 bases between. The germline CDR1 and CDR2 sequences are SGDLS and YYNGEE. The CDR3 extends over 14 amino acids. The CDR3 DNA follows: TGTGCCAGCAGCCCCAGGTTGGGGGATGAAAAACTGTTTTTT. Its protein product is CASSPRLGDEKLFF.

V gene TRBV10-1 combines with J gene TRBJ1-4; TRBD1 agrees at 10 bases. The CDR3 has 15 amino acids. Germline V CDR1 and CDR2: WNHNN, SYGVQD (reference sequence). The trim removed 3 bases at V and 8 bases at J, leaving 6 bases unmatched. The chain's CDR3 is CASSDPGQGSEKLFF. The CDR3 bases are TGCGCCAGCAGTGACCCGGGACAGGGGTCCGAAAAACTGTTTTTT.

The chain is built from TRBV6-6 and TRBJ1-1; D not resolved. The ends were cut back, 6 bases at V and 5 bases at J, with 7 bases in the middle. The CDR3 sequence is 11 residues long. Germline V gene lookup returns CDR1 MNHNY and CDR2 SVGAGI (reference sequence). CDR3 amino acids: CASRGGTEAFF. The CDR3 DNA follows: TGTGCCAGCAGAGGCGGGACTGAAGCTTTCTTT.

The CDR3 loop is CASSVSRTGRTYEQYF. The CDR3 DNA follows: TGTGCCAGCAGCGTATCGAGGACAGGGAGAACCTACGAGCAGTACTTC. V is TRBV7-9 and J is TRBJ2-7; 8 bases map to TRBD1. With V trimmed by 5 bases and J by 2 bases, 11 bases remained unmatched. Looked up from germline, CDR1 is SEHNR and CDR2 is FQNEAQ (reference sequence). The CDR3 runs to 16 residues.

This clonotype was seen more than once but under ten times. The chain has TRBV12-3 or TRBV12-4 and TRBJ2-3; the D gene is possibly TRBD2 (7 bases). CDR3 length equals 15 residues. V lost 5 bases to trimming and J lost 5 bases, with 17 bases between them. The CDR3 spells CASSLRGALEDTQYF. In DNA form, the CDR3 reads TGTGCCAGCAGTCTTCGGGGGGCCTTGGAAGATACGCAGTATTTT.

The V gene is TRBV10-1, the J gene TRBJ1-5; 8 bases fit TRBD1. Trimming at V came to 4 bases and at J to 6 bases, leaving 2 bases not matched to a gene. Germline CDR1 and CDR2: WNHNN and SYGVQD (reference sequence). This CDR3 contains 13 residues. Written as DNA, the CDR3 is TGCGCCAGCAGTGCAGGGGGCGGTCAGCCCCAGCATTTT. This sequence encodes CASSAGGGQPQHF.

The chain employs TRBV9 and TRBJ2-7; D is perhaps TRBD1 (6 bases). The germline V and J ends were trimmed by 4 bases and 10 bases, with 24 bases remaining between them. This CDR3 region has 15 residues. The V gene's germline CDR1 is SGDLS and CDR2 YYNGEE. In nucleotides, the CDR3 is TGTGCCAGCAGCACCCACGGGGACAAGGATGGCCCACAGTACTTC. It is translated as CASSTHGDKDGPQYF.

In its sample, this clonotype was seen a few times. The chain recombines TRBV9 with TRBJ1-3; D is unresolved. The V and J ends lost 4 bases and 0 bases respectively, with 14 bases between them. The CDR3 loop spans 16 amino acids. Germline assignment: CDR1 SGDLS and CDR2 YYNGEE. The CDR3 here is CASSPQGRLSGNTIYF. The DNA for the CDR3 is TGTGCCAGCAGCCCCCAAGGACGTCTCTCTGGAAACACCATATATTTT.

At least ten counts were recorded for this clonotype. The chain has TRBV27 and TRBJ2-3; D might be TRBD1 (5 bases). Trimming removed 7 bases at V and 1 base at J, with 9 bases between. Germline CDR1 is MNHEY and CDR2 is SMNVEV (reference sequence). The CDR3 runs 13 residues. The CDR3 is CASNLQGTDTQYF. The DNA for the CDR3 is TGTGCCAGCAACCTACAGGGCACAGATACGCAGTATTTT.

This clonotype appeared a few times. This CDR3 reads CASRSLPANTEAFF. CDR3 sequence (DNA): TGTGCCAGCAGGTCTCTACCAGCGAACACTGAAGCTTTCTTT. V gene TRBV4-2 combines with J gene TRBJ1-1; D unclear. Germline V gene data show CDR1 as LGHNA and CDR2 as YNFKEQ. V lost 6 bases and J lost 1, with 12 bases in between. This CDR3 is 14 amino acids long.

This clonotype was counted only a few times. This chain joins TRBV12-5 and TRBJ2-3; 7 bases are a match to TRBD2. This CDR3 spans 17 amino acids. The trim removed 6 bases at V and 1 base at J, leaving 13 bases unmatched. In germline, CDR1 is LGHNT, CDR2 FRNRAP. The CDR3 sequence is CASGGPGLVRGTDTQYF. The CDR3 bases are TGTGCTAGTGGGGGCCCCGGACTAGTTCGGGGCACAGATACGCAGTATTTT. Supplemented by reference TRBV12-5 and TRBJ2-3, the full variable domain reads DARVTQTPRHKVTEMGQEVTMRCQPILGHNTVFWYRQTMMQGLELLAYFRNRAPLDDSGMPKDRFSAEMPDATLATLKIQPSEPRDSAVYFCASGGPGLVRGTDTQYFGPGTRLTVL.

This sequence joins TRBV6-6 and TRBJ2-3; 11 nucleotides line up with TRBD2. CDR1 and CDR2 (germline): MNHNY, SVGAGI (reference sequence). V shed 2 bases and J 6 bases; nucleotides not matched to a gene: 4. The CDR3 runs 15 residues. CDR3 nucleotides: TGTGCCAGCAGTTACACTGGGACTAGCGGCGATACGCAGTATTTT. Its translation is CASSYTGTSGDTQYF.

This clonotype turned up a few times. The chain joins TRBV25-1 to TRBJ1-4; TRBD1 agrees at 8 bases. In germline, CDR1 is MGHDK, CDR2 SYGVNS. V gave up 2 bases and J gave up 4 bases; unmatched junction bases: 0. The CDR3 sequence is 14 residues long. CDR3 nucleotides: TGTGCCAGCAGTGAAACAGGGGGTAATGAAAAACTGTTTTTT. The encoded protein is CASSETGGNEKLFF.

This clonotype was seen repeatedly, ten times or more. The V and J genes are TRBV3-1 and TRBJ2-4; D gene uncertain. V lost 3 bases to trimming and J lost 5 bases, with 8 bases between them. The CDR3 has 13 residues. Germline V gene lookup returns CDR1 LGHDT and CDR2 YNNKEL (reference sequence). CDR3 sequence (DNA): TGTGCCAGCAGCCAGAGTGGGGAAAACATTCAGTACTTC. Translation: CASSQSGENIQYF.

The rearrangement uses TRBV4-2 and TRBJ2-5, with TRBD2 as a possible D gene (5 bases). Deletions cut 5 bases from V and 1 base from J, with 11 bases between. Germline CDR1 LGHNA, CDR2 YNFKEQ. CDR3 size: 14 residues. The CDR3 sequence is CASSSSGLQETQYF. CDR3 DNA: TGTGCCAGCAGCTCGAGCGGCCTCCAAGAGACCCAGTACTTC.

This clonotype was counted only a few times. The junction departs from the called germline gene at one end, perhaps through a read error. The V and J genes are TRBV2 and TRBJ2-6; D possibly matches TRBD1 or TRBD2 (5 bases each). This CDR3 contains 15 residues. CDR1 and CDR2 (germline): SNHLY, FYNNEI. In nucleotides, the CDR3 is TGTGCCAGCAGAACGGACGTCTACGGGGCTAACGTCCTGACTTTC. It translates to CASRTDVYGANVLTF.

The chain recombines TRBV24-1 with TRBJ2-2; D not resolved. Germline loops: CDR1 KGHDR, CDR2 SFDVKD. V dropped 4 bases and J dropped 2 bases, with 10 bases sitting between them. The CDR3 spans 15 residues. The CDR3 nucleotides read TGTGCCACCAGTGACAGTACAGTTAACACCGGGGAGCTGTTTTTT. It is translated as CATSDSTVNTGELFF.